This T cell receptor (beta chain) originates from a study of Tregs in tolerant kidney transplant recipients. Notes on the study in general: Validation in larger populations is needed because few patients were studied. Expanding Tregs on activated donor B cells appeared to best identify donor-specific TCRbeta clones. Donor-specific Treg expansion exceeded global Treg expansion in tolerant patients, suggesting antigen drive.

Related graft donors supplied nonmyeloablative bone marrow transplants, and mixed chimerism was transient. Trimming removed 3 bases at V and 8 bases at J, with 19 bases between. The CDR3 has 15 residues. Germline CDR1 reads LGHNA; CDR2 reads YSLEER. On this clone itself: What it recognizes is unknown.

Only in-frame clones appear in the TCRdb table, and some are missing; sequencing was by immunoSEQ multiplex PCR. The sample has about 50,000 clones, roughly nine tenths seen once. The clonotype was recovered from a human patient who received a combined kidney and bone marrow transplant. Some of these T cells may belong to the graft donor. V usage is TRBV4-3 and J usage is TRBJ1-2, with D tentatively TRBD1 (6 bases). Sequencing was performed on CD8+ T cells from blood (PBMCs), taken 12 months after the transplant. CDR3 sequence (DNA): TGCGCCAGCAGCCATGGACAGAATCTGTTCGGAGGCTACACCTTC. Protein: CASSHGQNLFGGYTF.